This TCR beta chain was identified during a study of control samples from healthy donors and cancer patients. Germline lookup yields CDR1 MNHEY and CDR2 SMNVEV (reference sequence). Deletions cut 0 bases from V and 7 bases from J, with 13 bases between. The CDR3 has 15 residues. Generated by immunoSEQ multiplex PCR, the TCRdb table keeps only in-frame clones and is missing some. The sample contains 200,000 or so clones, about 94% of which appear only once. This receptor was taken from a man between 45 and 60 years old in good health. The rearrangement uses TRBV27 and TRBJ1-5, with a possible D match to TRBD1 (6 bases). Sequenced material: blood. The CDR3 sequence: CASSLSKGGGQPQHF. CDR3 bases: TGTGCCAGCAGTTTATCGAAGGGGGGCGGGCAGCCCCAGCATTTT.